A single sample gave rise to the 15 T cell receptor beta chains below, sequenced in a study of OX40 agonist ivuxolimab in advanced cancers. To prepare the library, the immunoSEQ multiplex PCR assay was applied. The table comes from immuneACCESS by way of TCRdb, which keeps in-frame sequences with V and J called. Part of the clones is missing from these tables; in studies checked, under half for an unresolved V gene and the rest for unknown reasons. The sample table holds 20,000 to 30,000 clones, of which 83% were seen once. 6.5% to 9.5% of the sample is taken by the ten largest. Sequenced here: CD4+ or CD8+ T cells sorted from blood, sampled in a trial of the OX40 agonist ivuxolimab. Receptors originate from an adult with an advanced solid tumor such as melanoma, head and neck, liver or kidney cancer.

The chain is built from TRBV13 and TRBJ1-1, with D unresolved. The germline V gene encodes CDR1 PRHDT and CDR2 FYEKMQ (reference sequence). V lost 5 bases and J lost 6, with 7 bases in between. The CDR3 has 11 amino acids. This chain's CDR3 is CASSQSAEAFF. CDR3 nucleotides: TGTGCCAGCAGCCAGTCGGCTGAAGCTTTCTTT.

The genes are TRBV19 and TRBJ1-3; TRBD1 matches at 7 bases. This CDR3 region has 15 residues. Germline CDR1 is LNHDA and CDR2 is SQIVND (reference sequence). V shed 5 bases, J shed 0 bases, and the junction held 4 bases outside the gene matches. CDR3 nucleotide sequence: TGTGCCAGTAGTGACAGGGCACGCTCTGGAAACACCATATATTTT. Protein product: CASSDRARSGNTIYF.

A single count supports this clone. J is TRBJ1-2 and V is TRBV27; D is unclear. The V end was cut by 5 bases, the J end by 4 bases, with 8 bases between. The length of the CDR3 is 12 residues. Germline V gene lookup returns CDR1 MNHEY and CDR2 SMNVEV (reference sequence). DNA of the CDR3: TGTGCCAGCAGTCCGCGGGGCTATGGCTACACCTTC. It specifies CASSPRGYGYTF.

This sequence joins TRBV6-5 and TRBJ2-5, with TRBD2 identical over 7 bases. Germline-derived CDR1 and CDR2 are MNHEY and SVGAGI. With V trimmed by 8 bases and J by 5 bases, 8 bases remained unmatched. This CDR3 contains 13 residues. CDR3 coding DNA: TGTGCCAGCTATACCGGGGGGTGGGAGACCCAGTACTTC. It translates to CASYTGGWETQYF.

The chain has TRBV9 and TRBJ2-7; 12 nucleotides line up with TRBD2. The CDR3 length is 16 residues. Germline V lookup: CDR1 SGDLS, CDR2 YYNGEE. V was pared by 3 bases and J by 5 bases, with 9 bases of the junction left unmatched. The DNA of the CDR3 is TGTGCCAGCAGCGCCCCTGGGACTAGCGGGTACCACGAGCAGTACTTC. Its translation is CASSAPGTSGYHEQYF.

V gene TRBV5-4 combines with J gene TRBJ1-2; D gene unclear. V lost 2 bases and J 9 bases, leaving 8 bases between the germline ends. The CDR3 consists of 11 residues. Germline CDR1 SGHNT, CDR2 YYREEE (reference sequence). The CDR3 spells CASSFVGSYTF. Here the CDR3 DNA reads TGTGCCAGCAGCTTTGTAGGGAGCTACACCTTC.

The V call is TRBV11-2, the J call TRBJ1-1; TRBD1 matches 8 bases. This CDR3 is built from 13 residues. V was clipped by 5 bases and J by 6 bases; unmatched bases: 5. Germline assignment: CDR1 SGHAT and CDR2 FQNNGV. This CDR3 is CASSDGQGAEAFF. Written as DNA, the CDR3 is TGTGCCAGCAGCGATGGACAGGGTGCTGAAGCTTTCTTT.

The chain has TRBV6-5 and TRBJ1-2, with D maybe TRBD1 (5 bases). Germline V CDR1 and CDR2: MNHEY, SVGAGI. CDR3 length equals 14 residues. The V gene lost 3 bases and the J gene lost 7 bases, with 15 bases spanning the gap. The CDR3 reads CASSYSEGASGYTF. The CDR3, as DNA: TGTGCCAGCAGTTATTCAGAAGGGGCGAGTGGCTACACCTTC.

The chain uses TRBV4-3 and TRBJ2-7; D call uncertain. CDR3 size: 14 residues. The V gene's germline CDR1 is LGHNA and CDR2 YSLEER. Trimming stripped 0 bases from V and 4 bases from J, with 10 bases between. CDR3 in DNA: TGCGCCAGCAGCCAAGAAAACAGTCATTACGAGCAGTACTTC. Encoded protein: CASSQENSHYEQYF.

The chain is built from TRBV9 and TRBJ2-6; tentative D call: TRBD2 (5 bases). The CDR3 sequence is 18 residues long. Germline CDR1 and CDR2: SGDLS and YYNGEE. Trimming left V 2 bases short and J 4 bases short, with 19 bases between. The chain's CDR3 is CASSVHGESSGGANVLTF. CDR3 nucleotide sequence: TGTGCCAGCAGCGTGCACGGGGAGTCTTCTGGCGGGGCCAACGTCCTGACTTTC.

The chain carries TRBV5-6 and TRBJ2-1; the D gene is possibly TRBD1 (6 bases). The CDR3 length is 16 residues. V gave up 4 bases and J gave up 7 bases, with 21 bases separating them. Germline lookup yields CDR1 SGHDT and CDR2 YYEEEE. The CDR3 spells CASSPTSGRGKNEQFF. The CDR3 nucleotides read TGTGCCAGCAGCCCCACCTCGGGCAGGGGAAAAAATGAGCAGTTCTTC.

The chain combines TRBV6-5 with TRBJ1-3; perhaps TRBD1 as D (5 bases). V dropped 5 bases and J dropped 0 bases, with 11 bases sitting between them. The CDR3 runs 15 residues. Germline values: CDR1 MNHEY, CDR2 SVGAGI. CDR3 protein: CASSGDSASGNTIYF. CDR3 bases: TGTGCCAGCAGTGGAGACAGCGCCTCTGGAAACACCATATATTTT.

This clone has just one count. The J gene is TRBJ2-7, the V gene TRBV9; 8 nucleotides align to TRBD1. The CDR3 has 16 residues. The germline CDR1 and CDR2 sequences are SGDLS and YYNGEE. The J segment lost 1 base and the V segment lost 4 bases, leaving 10 bases of the junction unmatched. The CDR3 reads CASSIAGTGHSYEQYF. The CDR3 DNA reads TGTGCCAGCAGCATAGCTGGGACAGGACATTCCTACGAGCAGTACTTC.

The chain carries TRBV5-4 and TRBJ2-1, with 9 bases aligning to TRBD1. The V gene end was trimmed by 4 bases and the J gene end by 8 bases; junction bases not matched to a gene: 10. The CDR3 length is 15 residues. CDR1 is SGHNT and CDR2 is YYREEE in the germline V gene (reference sequence). CDR3 residues: CASSPRGQGYHEQFF. The DNA for the CDR3 is TGTGCCAGCAGCCCGAGGGGACAGGGTTACCATGAGCAGTTCTTC.

This clone has more than one count but fewer than ten. The chain carries TRBV4-3 and TRBJ2-1; 10 bases match TRBD1. CDR3 length equals 15 residues. The J segment lost 7 bases and the V segment lost 3 bases, leaving 6 bases of the junction unmatched. CDR1 and CDR2 (germline): LGHNA, YSLEER. CDR3 amino acids: CASSQGDRGVNEQFF. The CDR3 DNA is TGCGCCAGCAGCCAGGGGGACAGGGGTGTGAATGAGCAGTTCTTC.